This T cell receptor beta chain was identified during a study of blood T cell repertoires in COVID-19. Overall study context: In each case, the material was cDNA or gDNA derived from T cells, B-cell-depleted T cells, or PBMCs.

The CDR3 consists of 14 residues. The ends lost 2 bases at V and 4 bases at J; junction bases unmatched: 4. Germline-derived CDR1 and CDR2 are SGHRS and YFSETQ. The authors' processing: Cell counts per sample came from amplifying reference gene primers. Libraries were prepared by immunoSEQ multiplex PCR; TCRdb keeps only in-frame clonotypes and omits some of them. That table is the source of V, J and clone size, and D and trimming were worked out from the DNA. The sample consists of approximately 200,000 clones, around nine tenths of them appearing once. The rearrangement uses TRBV5-1 and TRBJ1-2; 8 bases agree with TRBD1. This sequence originates from a man between 60 and 75 years old who had recovered from COVID-19. The sequenced sample consisted of peripheral blood. CDR3 sequence: CASSLGQGPYGYTF. The DNA for the CDR3 is TGCGCCAGCAGCTTAGGACAGGGTCCCTATGGCTACACCTTC.